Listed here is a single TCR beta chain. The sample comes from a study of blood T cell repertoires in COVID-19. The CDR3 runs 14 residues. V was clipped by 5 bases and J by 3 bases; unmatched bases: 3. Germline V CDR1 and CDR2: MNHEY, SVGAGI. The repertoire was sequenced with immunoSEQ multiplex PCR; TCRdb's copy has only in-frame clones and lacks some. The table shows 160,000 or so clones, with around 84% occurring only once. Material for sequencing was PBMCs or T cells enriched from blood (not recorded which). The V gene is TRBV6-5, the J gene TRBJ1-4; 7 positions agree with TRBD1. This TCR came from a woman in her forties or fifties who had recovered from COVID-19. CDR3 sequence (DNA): TGTGCCAGCAGTATGACAGGGCCTAATGAAAAACTGTTTTTT. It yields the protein CASSMTGPNEKLFF.